This T cell receptor (beta chain) emerged from a study of cytomegalovirus exposure and HLA in healthy donors. CDR3 size: 15 residues. In germline, CDR1 is MNHNS, CDR2 SASEGT. With 1 base removed from V and 8 bases from J, the gap between germline ends came to 14 bases. This clone has more than one count but fewer than ten. 13 Jbeta primers and 60 Vbeta primers were used for the PCR. TCRdb keeps only in-frame clones here, not all; method: immunoSEQ multiplex PCR. The sample lists some 71,000 clones, around 70% occurring once. The sample consisted of PBMCs. The sequence came from a man in his forties or fifties in good health and CMV-seropositive. V is TRBV6-1 and J is TRBJ1-4; the D is unclear. The CDR3 DNA reads TGTGCCAGCAGTGAAGAGAGGAGAATTGGGGAAAAACTGTTTTTT. This translates into CASSEERRIGEKLFF.